A single sample is the source of the 14 T cell receptor beta chains below, sequenced in a study of control samples from healthy donors and cancer patients. TCRdb's copy holds only in-frame clones and misses some; the assay was immunoSEQ multiplex PCR. The sample has roughly 52,000 clones, about 95% seen once; the top ten hold 2.4%. Input material: blood. The receptors shown here come from a man younger than 45 in good health.

The genes are TRBV7-2 and TRBJ2-6; D remains ambiguous. V lost 5 bases and J lost 0, with 5 bases in between. Germline CDR1 is SGHTA and CDR2 is FQGNSA. The CDR3 loop spans 14 amino acids. CDR3 DNA sequence: TGTGCCAGCAGCCCTGACTCTGGGGCCAACGTCCTGACTTTC. Protein product: CASSPDSGANVLTF.

The J gene is TRBJ2-2, the V gene TRBV9; the D is unclear. The CDR3 runs 14 residues. The germline V gene has CDR1 SGDLS and CDR2 YYNGEE. The V end was cut by 0 bases, the J end by 2 bases, with 5 bases between. CDR3 loop: CASSVDVNTGELFF. The CDR3 DNA is TGTGCCAGCAGCGTAGATGTAAACACCGGGGAGCTGTTTTTT.

The rearrangement joins TRBV28 to TRBJ1-5; tentatively, D is TRBD1 (5 bases). The germline V gene encodes CDR1 MDHEN and CDR2 SYDVKM. The ends were cut back, 3 bases at V and 0 bases at J, with 12 bases in the middle. CDR3 length: 16 amino acids. The CDR3 DNA sequence: TGTGCCAGCAGTTTCGTCGGGGGTCATAGCAATCAGCCCCAGCATTTT. Its translation is CASSFVGGHSNQPQHF.

The rearrangement uses TRBV7-2 and TRBJ1-1; a possible D gene is TRBD1 (5 bases). V lost 5 bases, J lost 0 bases, and 19 bases lay in between. In germline, CDR1 is SGHTA, CDR2 FQGNSA. The CDR3 covers 17 residues. CDR3 coding DNA: TGTGCCAGCAGCCCGTTTTGGGGGGTAAACATGAACACTGAAGCTTTCTTT. It yields the protein CASSPFWGVNMNTEAFF.

V is TRBV10-3 and J is TRBJ1-2, with 7 nucleotides matching TRBD1. The CDR3 extends over 13 amino acids. The V segment lost 10 bases and the J segment 4 bases; nucleotides outside the gene matches: 9. From germline, CDR1 is ENHRY and CDR2 SYGVKD. The CDR3 protein is CATTQGNGYGYTF. DNA of the CDR3: TGTGCCACCACACAGGGGAACGGCTATGGCTACACCTTC.

The V call is TRBV3-1 (or the pseudogene TRBV3-2), the J call TRBJ1-1; 7 bases fit TRBD1. This CDR3 region has 17 residues. Trimming at V came to 4 bases and at J to 2 bases, leaving 13 bases not matched to a gene. The germline V gene encodes CDR1 LGHDT and CDR2 YNNKEL (reference sequence). The CDR3 DNA reads TGTGCCAGCAGCCCAGAAACCCGGACAGGCGGAAACACTGAAGCTTTCTTT. Encoded protein: CASSPETRTGGNTEAFF.

The J gene is TRBJ2-3, the V gene TRBV24-1; D is undetermined. V lost 4 bases and J lost 0, with 13 bases in between. Germline CDR1 reads KGHDR; CDR2 reads SFDVKD. CDR3 length: 16 residues. CDR3 DNA: TGTGCCACCAGTGACCCAGGTCTACCAAGCACAGATACGCAGTATTTT. Protein sequence: CATSDPGLPSTDTQYF.

J is TRBJ2-1 and V is TRBV5-5; D is ambiguous. CDR3 size: 14 residues. Germline CDR1 is SGHKS and CDR2 is YYEKEE (reference sequence). Trimming left V 2 bases short and J 2 bases short, with 8 bases between. CDR3 DNA sequence: TGTGCCAGCAGCTTTGAGGTTACCTACAATGAGCAGTTCTTC. Translation gives CASSFEVTYNEQFF. The entire variable domain, with the rest obtained from reference TRBV5-5 and TRBJ2-1, is as follows: DAGVTQSPTHLIKTRGQQVTLRCSPISGHKSVSWYQQVLGQGPQFIFQYYEKEERGRGNFPDRFSARQFPNYSSELNVNALLLGDSALYLCASSFEVTYNEQFFGPGTRLTVL.

On this clone: Other DNA sequences within the sample encode an identical CDR3. V is TRBV9 and J is TRBJ1-5, with D perhaps matching TRBD1 (6 bases). The CDR3 is made up of 14 amino acids. Germline CDR1 reads SGDLS; CDR2 reads YYNGEE. The V end lost 4 bases, the J end lost 6 bases, and 14 bases lay between the germline ends. The chain's CDR3 is CASSPGGGGQPQHF. Written as DNA, the CDR3 is TGTGCCAGCAGCCCGGGGGGAGGGGGTCAGCCCCAGCATTTT. Variable domain in full (rest from reference TRBV9 and TRBJ1-5): DSGVTQTPKHLITATGQRVTLRCSPRSGDLSVYWYQQSLDQGLQFLIQYYNGEERAKGNILERFSAQQFPDLHSELNLSSLELGDSALYFCASSPGGGGQPQHFGDGTRLSIL.

This chain uses TRBV6-5 with TRBJ1-6; 8 nucleotides match TRBD1. Trimming took 5 bases from V and 5 from J; bases not matched to a gene: 2. The CDR3 sequence is 14 residues long. From germline, CDR1 is MNHEY and CDR2 SVGAGI. CDR3 bases: TGTGCCAGCAGTATGGACAGGGATAATTCACCCCTCCACTTT. Translation: CASSMDRDNSPLHF.

This clone was observed once. This chain links TRBV19 with TRBJ1-5; D unclear. Germline V gene sequence: CDR1 LNHDA, CDR2 SQIVND (reference sequence). V lost 3 bases and J lost 4, with 4 bases in between. The CDR3 is 12 amino acids. CDR3 region: CASSILNQPQHF. As DNA, the CDR3 is TGTGCCAGTAGTATTTTGAATCAGCCCCAGCATTTT.

The chain uses TRBV28 and TRBJ2-1, with 7 bases that match TRBD2. Germline lookup yields CDR1 MDHEN and CDR2 SYDVKM. This CDR3 has 16 amino acids. V lost 3 bases, J lost 4 bases, and 9 bases stayed unmatched. The CDR3, as DNA: TGTGCCAGCAGTTTGGGAGCGGTCGGGGGGTACAATGAGCAGTTCTTC. Its protein is CASSLGAVGGYNEQFF. Together with reference TRBV28 and TRBJ2-1, the CDR3 gives the full variable domain: DVKVTQSSRYLVKRTGEKVFLECVQDMDHENMFWYRQDPGLGLRLIYFSYDVKMKEKGDIPEGYSVSREKKERFSLILESASTNQTSMYLCASSLGAVGGYNEQFFGPGTRLTVL.

The chain carries TRBV4-2 and TRBJ1-2, with D unresolved. CDR3 size: 13 residues. V was trimmed by 1 base and J by 5 bases, leaving 8 bases between them. The germline V gene encodes CDR1 LGHNA and CDR2 YNFKEQ. The CDR3 region is CASSQGRFYGYTF. CDR3 bases: TGTGCCAGCAGCCAAGGCAGGTTTTATGGCTACACCTTC.

This chain uses TRBV9 with TRBJ2-1; D is undetermined. Trimming pared 0 bases from V and 9 bases from J, leaving 16 bases between. The V gene's germline CDR1 is SGDLS and CDR2 YYNGEE. The CDR3 length is 15 residues. This CDR3 is CASSVVPSSGGEQFF. DNA for the CDR3: TGTGCCAGCAGCGTAGTTCCCAGTTCCGGTGGTGAGCAGTTCTTC.